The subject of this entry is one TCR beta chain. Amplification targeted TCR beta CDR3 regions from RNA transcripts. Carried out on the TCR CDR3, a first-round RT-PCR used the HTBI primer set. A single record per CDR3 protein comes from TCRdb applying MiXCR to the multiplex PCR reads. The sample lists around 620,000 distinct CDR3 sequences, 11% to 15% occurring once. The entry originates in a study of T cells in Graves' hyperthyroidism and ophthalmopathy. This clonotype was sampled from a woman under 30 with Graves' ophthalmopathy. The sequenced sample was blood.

This chain's CDR3 is CASSSPRGGQGSTDTQYF. The DNA of the CDR3 is TGTGCCAGCAGCTCCCCCCGGGGGGGACAGGGCAGCACAGATACGCAGTATTTT. J is TRBJ2-3 and V is TRBV7-9; a possible D gene is TRBD1 (9 bases). Deletions cut 4 bases from V and 0 bases from J, with 20 bases between. CDR1 is SEHNR, CDR2 FQNEAQ, per germline (reference sequence). The CDR3 is 18 residues long.